A single sample gave rise to the 32 T cell receptor beta chains below, sequenced in a study of CD8 T cells in Susac syndrome. RNA amounts of about 0.45 to 1 ug underwent reverse transcription with random hexamers. MiXCR was run by TCRdb on the immunoSEQ multiplex PCR reads, yielding one entry per CDR3 protein. The top ten hold approximately 0.12% of the sample, which has over 130,000 distinct CDR3 sequences, roughly 95% seen once. The sequenced material came from CD4+ T cells from PBMCs. All receptors derive from a human donor with multiple sclerosis.

The J gene is TRBJ2-3, the V gene TRBV14; D unresolved. Germline V lookup: CDR1 SGHDN, CDR2 FVKESK. The germline V and J ends were trimmed by 0 bases and 4 bases, with 8 bases remaining between them. The CDR3 loop spans 14 amino acids. The CDR3 region has the DNA TGTGCCAGCAGCCAAGATCTAGTGGCAGATACGCAGTATTTT. It yields the protein CASSQDLVADTQYF.

V is TRBV6-5 and J is TRBJ2-7; D call uncertain. V was pared by 5 bases and J by 5 bases, with 7 bases between. In germline, CDR1 is MNHEY, CDR2 SVGAGI. The CDR3 has 11 amino acids. DNA for the CDR3: TGTGCCAGCAGTAAGTTGAACGAGCAGTACTTC. Translated: CASSKLNEQYF.

The CDR3 sequence is CASRDAGTGSPEAFF. The CDR3 nucleotides are TGTGCCAGCAGGGACGCCGGGACAGGGAGCCCTGAAGCTTTCTTT. This chain connects TRBV6-5 to TRBJ1-1; 9 nucleotides align to TRBD1. The CDR3 totals 15 residues. Germline loops: CDR1 MNHEY, CDR2 SVGAGI. Trimming at V came to 6 bases and at J to 6 bases, leaving 11 bases not matched to a gene.

The rearrangement joins TRBV11-2 to TRBJ2-3; D is ambiguous. This CDR3 has 17 residues. Trimming shortened V by 1 base and J by 2 bases, and 16 bases separated the two germline ends. Germline loops: CDR1 SGHAT, CDR2 FQNNGV. CDR3 coding DNA: TGTGCCAGCAGCTTAGGTCCAGCAGGCCTATCCACAGATACGCAGTATTTT. Protein sequence: CASSLGPAGLSTDTQYF.

This rearrangement joins TRBV11-2 to TRBJ2-2; D unclear. The germline CDR1 and CDR2 sequences are SGHAT and FQNNGV. The CDR3 is 13 residues long. Trimming took 5 bases from V and 3 from J, leaving 7 bases between them. The CDR3 DNA reads TGTGCCAGCAGCCCCGACTACACCGGGGAGCTGTTTTTT. Its translation: CASSPDYTGELFF.

The chain joins TRBV29-1 to TRBJ2-7, with D possibly matching TRBD1 (9 bases). V was cut by 6 bases and J by 13 bases, with 22 bases left in between. This CDR3 has 12 residues. Germline CDR1 is SQVTM and CDR2 is ANQGSEA. In DNA form, the CDR3 reads TGCAGCGTGCGGGGGGCAGGGACAGGGCAATACTTC. It codes for CSVRGAGTGQYF.

V and J are TRBV5-6 and TRBJ1-6, with TRBD1 identical over 7 bases. The CDR3 has 13 residues. In germline, CDR1 is SGHDT, CDR2 YYEEEE. The V segment lost 4 bases and the J segment 11 bases; nucleotides outside the gene matches: 6. CDR3: CASSQDRVPPLHF. CDR3 bases: TGTGCCAGCAGCCAAGACAGGGTGCCACCCCTCCACTTT.

Here the CDR3 DNA reads TGTGCCAGCAGTGGGGCTTTGGGCCACACCATATATTTT. It specifies CASSGALGHTIYF. This sequence joins TRBV2 and TRBJ1-3; D remains unclear. In germline, CDR1 is SNHLY, CDR2 FYNNEI. The V and J ends lost 4 bases and 8 bases respectively, with 12 bases between them. The CDR3 runs to 13 residues.

The chain joins TRBV3-1 to TRBJ1-5, with D unclear. Germline V gene sequence: CDR1 LGHDT, CDR2 YNNKEL (reference sequence). V was trimmed by 1 base and J by 5 bases, leaving 12 bases between them. The CDR3 is 15 amino acids. The CDR3 here is CASSQGSDGYQPQHF. The CDR3 nucleotides are TGTGCCAGCAGCCAAGGGTCAGATGGGTATCAGCCCCAGCATTTT.

The V gene is TRBV6-1, the J gene TRBJ2-6; D is unresolved. The V gene lost 6 bases and the J gene lost 0 bases, with 27 bases spanning the gap. Germline CDR1 reads MNHNS; CDR2 reads SASEGT. There are 21 residues in the CDR3. CDR3 amino acids: CASSPSTRLNRQSSGANVLTF. CDR3 bases: TGTGCCAGCAGCCCTTCCACCAGATTAAACCGCCAAAGCTCTGGGGCCAACGTCCTGACTTTC.

This chain connects TRBV3-1 to TRBJ2-3; 9 nucleotides line up with TRBD2. CDR3 length equals 15 residues. V gave up 4 bases and J gave up 6 bases; unmatched junction bases: 8. Germline V lookup: CDR1 LGHDT, CDR2 YNNKEL (reference sequence). In nucleotides, the CDR3 is TGTGCCAGCAGCCGTCCTGGACTAGCGCGCGATACGCAGTATTTT. Its protein product is CASSRPGLARDTQYF.

J is TRBJ1-4 and V is TRBV29-1; tentatively, D is TRBD1 (6 bases). The CDR3 totals 16 residues. The V gene lost 2 bases and the J gene lost 7 bases, with 20 bases spanning the gap. Germline CDR1 and CDR2: SQVTM and ANQGSEA. The CDR3 bases are TGCAGCGTTGAAATTGCAGGGGCTAGGGGCGGTGAAAAACTGTTTTTT. Translated, it gives CSVEIAGARGGEKLFF.

This clonotype was detected only once. The chain carries TRBV2 and TRBJ2-4, with TRBD1 matching 9 bases. In germline, CDR1 is SNHLY, CDR2 FYNNEI. The CDR3 extends over 14 amino acids. The trim removed 4 bases at V and 7 bases at J, leaving 5 bases unmatched. The CDR3 DNA sequence: TGTGCCAGCAGTGCCAGACAGGGGGGGAACATTCAGTACTTC. It yields the protein CASSARQGGNIQYF.

The chain combines TRBV12-3 or TRBV12-4 with TRBJ1-2; TRBD1 aligns across 9 bases. V was clipped by 7 bases and J by 6 bases; unmatched bases: 9. The CDR3 consists of 14 residues. CDR3 loop: CASITTGGTNGYTF. CDR3 coding DNA: TGTGCCAGCATAACGACAGGGGGAACAAATGGCTACACCTTC.

The chain combines TRBV3-1 with TRBJ2-7, with D tentatively TRBD2 (6 bases). There are 17 residues in the CDR3. With 1 base removed from V and 0 bases from J, the gap between germline ends came to 16 bases. CDR1 is LGHDT and CDR2 is YNNKEL in the germline V gene (reference sequence). DNA of the CDR3: TGTGCCAGCAGCCAAGGGGGAGGATATTACTTCTCCTACGAGCAGTACTTC. Translating gives CASSQGGGYYFSYEQYF.

Only one count was recorded for this clonotype. The CDR3 sequence is CSTARNTEAFF. CDR3 in DNA: TGCTCGACAGCGAGGAACACTGAAGCTTTCTTT. This chain connects TRBV29-1 to TRBJ1-1; D perhaps matches TRBD1 (5 bases). The length of the CDR3 is 11 residues. Per germline, CDR1 SQVTM and CDR2 ANQGSEA.

This clonotype has only one observation. V is TRBV29-1 and J is TRBJ1-1; 9 positions agree with TRBD1. V shed 8 bases, J shed 2 bases, and the junction held 6 bases outside the gene matches. The germline V gene encodes CDR1 SQVTM and CDR2 ANQGSEA. This CDR3 is 13 amino acids long. The CDR3 loop reads CSLMTGGNTEAFF. DNA for the CDR3: TGCAGCTTAATGACAGGGGGAAACACTGAAGCTTTCTTT. Full variable domain (outside the CDR3, taken from reference TRBV29-1 and TRBJ1-1): SAVISQKPSRDICQRGTSLTIQCQVDSQVTMMFWYRQQPGQSLTLIATANQGSEATYESGFVIDKFPISRPNLTFSTLTVSNMSPEDSSIYLCSLMTGGNTEAFFGQGTRLTVV.

The V gene is TRBV2, the J gene TRBJ1-6; the D gene is possibly TRBD1 (5 bases). The germline V gene encodes CDR1 SNHLY and CDR2 FYNNEI. This CDR3 is built from 16 residues. V lost 6 bases and J 5 bases, leaving 17 bases between the germline ends. CDR3 nucleotide sequence: TGTGCCAGCAGGGTAAGGCAGGGCATCGATAATTCACCCCTCCACTTT. It codes for CASRVRQGIDNSPLHF.

CDR3 coding DNA: TGCAGTGGGGCTTGGGCAGGGGGTTCCTACGAGCAGTACTTC. It is translated as CSGAWAGGSYEQYF. J is TRBJ2-7 and V is TRBV20-1; TRBD1 agrees at 7 bases. The CDR3 runs 14 residues. Germline V gene sequence: CDR1 DFQATT, CDR2 SNEGSKA (reference sequence). The ends lost 7 bases at V and 1 base at J; junction bases unmatched: 10.

This clonotype has a single count. This chain links TRBV9 with TRBJ1-3; a weak D match, TRBD1 (5 bases). V gave up 0 bases and J gave up 0 bases, with 10 bases separating them. This CDR3 is 16 amino acids long. Germline CDR1 is SGDLS and CDR2 is YYNGEE. CDR3 loop: CASSVGDSYSGNTIYF. The CDR3 DNA sequence: TGTGCCAGCAGCGTAGGGGACTCCTACTCTGGAAACACCATATATTTT.

This clonotype was picked up a small number of times. J is TRBJ1-5 and V is TRBV3-1, with unresolved D. Germline values: CDR1 LGHDT, CDR2 YNNKEL (reference sequence). The CDR3 runs to 14 residues. Trimming left V 1 base short and J 4 bases short, with 8 bases between. The CDR3 loop is CASSQVGSNQPQHF. The CDR3 DNA follows: TGTGCCAGCAGCCAAGTGGGCAGTAATCAGCCCCAGCATTTT. The full variable domain, with the rest looked up from reference TRBV3-1 and TRBJ1-5, is DTAVSQTPKYLVTQMGNDKSIKCEQNLGHDTMYWYKQDSKKFLKIMFSYNNKELIINETVPNRFSPKSPDKAHLNLHINSLELGDSAVYFCASSQVGSNQPQHFGDGTRLSIL.

The chain uses TRBV2 and TRBJ1-6; TRBD1 agrees at 7 bases. V gave up 4 bases and J gave up 10 bases; unmatched junction bases: 10. The CDR3 contains 15 residues. Germline CDR1 and CDR2: SNHLY and FYNNEI. The chain's CDR3 is CASSGSGGTGSPLHF. The CDR3 coding sequence is TGTGCCAGCAGTGGTTCAGGGGGTACAGGATCACCCCTCCACTTT.

This clonotype was recorded a few times. V is TRBV11-3 and J is TRBJ2-1; D is undetermined. This CDR3 region has 13 residues. Germline CDR1 SGHNT, CDR2 YENEEA. Trimming removed 1 base at V and 8 bases at J, with 9 bases between. Here the CDR3 reads CASSLAGSHEQFF. In DNA, the CDR3 is TGTGCCAGCAGCTTAGCCGGGTCGCATGAGCAGTTCTTC.

The genes are TRBV5-1 and TRBJ2-1; 10 bases match TRBD2. Losses at the gene ends were 6 bases for V and 4 bases for J; bases not matched to a gene: 13. Germline-derived CDR1 and CDR2 are SGHRS and YFSETQ. This CDR3 region has 17 residues. CDR3 amino acids: CASKKLGSGRLYNEQFF. CDR3 bases: TGCGCCAGCAAGAAGTTAGGTAGCGGGAGGCTTTACAATGAGCAGTTCTTC.

The chain is built from TRBV4-3 and TRBJ2-7, with 7 bases fitting TRBD1. From germline, CDR1 is LGHNA and CDR2 YSLEER. The CDR3 is made up of 14 amino acids. Trimming at V came to 4 bases and at J to 4 bases, leaving 7 bases not matched to a gene. This chain's CDR3 is CASSRSTGRYEQYF. As DNA, the CDR3 is TGCGCCAGCAGCCGTTCGACAGGGCGATACGAGCAGTACTTC.

The genes are TRBV6-6 and TRBJ2-1; D is unresolved. Germline CDR1 reads MNHNY; CDR2 reads SVGAGI (reference sequence). V dropped 7 bases and J dropped 3 bases, with 13 bases sitting between them. The CDR3 consists of 14 residues. CDR3 nucleotide sequence: TGTGCCAGCACCCCCCCTGGGGACTACAATGAGCAGTTCTTC. Translated, it gives CASTPPGDYNEQFF.

This clonotype has just one count. The V call is TRBV7-8, the J call TRBJ2-7; TRBD1 matches at 9 bases. Losses at the gene ends were 5 bases for V and 6 bases for J; bases not matched to a gene: 8. This CDR3 comprises 14 residues. Germline-derived CDR1 and CDR2 are SGHVS and FQNEAQ. DNA for the CDR3: TGTGCCAGCAGCGTCGGGACAGGGTCTGGCGAGCAGTACTTC. Translation: CASSVGTGSGEQYF.

CDR3 in amino acids: CASSSLRGQNEQYF. CDR3 in DNA: TGTGCCAGCAGCTCCCTTAGGGGGCAGAACGAGCAGTACTTC. The chain recombines TRBV11-2 with TRBJ2-7; 7 nucleotides agree with TRBD1. With 4 bases clipped from V and 5 bases from J, the junction kept 8 bases outside the gene matches. The CDR3 spans 14 residues. The germline gives CDR1 SGHAT, CDR2 FQNNGV.

V and J are TRBV7-2 and TRBJ2-1; 9 nucleotides line up with TRBD1. The V segment lost 1 base and the J segment 9 bases; nucleotides outside the gene matches: 4. CDR3 size: 14 residues. Germline values: CDR1 SGHTA, CDR2 FQGNSA. The CDR3 reads CASSLGGQGFEQFF. The CDR3 DNA reads TGTGCCAGCAGCTTAGGGGGACAGGGTTTTGAGCAGTTCTTC.

The chain has TRBV30 and TRBJ2-2; D tentatively fits TRBD1 or TRBD2 (5 bases each). Germline CDR1 and CDR2: GTSNPN and SVGIG (reference sequence). The CDR3 sequence is 13 residues long. V gave up 4 bases and J gave up 5 bases, with 11 bases separating them. CDR3 amino acids: CAWMPGRTGELFF. The CDR3 region has the DNA TGTGCCTGGATGCCAGGGAGAACCGGGGAGCTGTTTTTT.

The chain has TRBV7-9 and TRBJ2-5; tentatively, D is TRBD2 (6 bases). In germline, CDR1 is SEHNR, CDR2 FQNEAQ (reference sequence). This CDR3 is built from 16 residues. Deletions cut 5 bases from V and 5 bases from J, with 21 bases between. CDR3 bases: TGTGCCAGCAGCCTACCGGGACTCCGGTTAACGGAGACCCAGTACTTC. Its protein is CASSLPGLRLTETQYF.

The chain joins TRBV6-6 to TRBJ2-7, with D possibly being TRBD1 (5 bases). The CDR3 runs 12 residues. CDR1 and CDR2 (germline): MNHNY, SVGAGI (reference sequence). The V end lost 2 bases, the J end lost 7 bases, and 9 bases lay between the germline ends. Written as DNA, the CDR3 is TGTGCCAGCAGTTACCCCCAGGGTGAGCAGTACTTC. It is translated as CASSYPQGEQYF.